These 23 T cell receptor beta chains share one sample of origin, sequenced in a study of blood T cell repertoires in COVID-19 (TCRdb year 2020). The receptor library was made with the immunoSEQ multiplex PCR assay. The source is immuneACCESS, and TCRdb retained only in-frame sequences with V and J called. Part of the clones is not carried over; for the studies checked, unresolved V genes explain less than half of this, and the remainder is unexplained. The sample table records around 100,000 clones; about four fifths of these occur just once. About 8.1% of the sample is in the top ten clones. Sequenced input: peripheral blood. Receptor source: a woman between 40 and 50 years old with acute or convalescent COVID-19.

The chain recombines TRBV27 with TRBJ1-5, with TRBD1 matching 8 bases. The germline CDR1 and CDR2 sequences are MNHEY and SMNVEV (reference sequence). The CDR3 is 15 amino acids. The trim removed 6 bases at V and 1 base at J, leaving 5 bases unmatched. CDR3 bases: TGTGCCAGCAGCGCTAGACAGGGGAGCAATCAGCCCCAGCATTTT. It specifies CASSARQGSNQPQHF.

The table lists this clone with a few counts. This chain links TRBV18 with TRBJ1-4, with 9 bases identical to TRBD1. The trim removed 6 bases at V and 6 bases at J, leaving 8 bases unmatched. The CDR3 has 15 residues. Germline assignment: CDR1 KGHSH and CDR2 LQKENI. CDR3 sequence reads: CASSQGTGNYEKLFF. CDR3 nucleotides: TGTGCCAGCTCCCAAGGGACAGGGAATTATGAAAAACTGTTTTTT.

The rearrangement joins TRBV7-8 to TRBJ1-5; D perhaps matches TRBD1 (5 bases). CDR3 size: 16 residues. The germline V gene has CDR1 SGHVS and CDR2 FQNEAQ. V was clipped by 2 bases and J by 0 bases, with 11 bases between them. The CDR3 bases are TGTGCCAGCAGCTTATTAGGGGTTCTTAGCAATCAGCCCCAGCATTTT. Residues: CASSLLGVLSNQPQHF.

This chain joins TRBV10-3 and TRBJ1-3, with TRBD1 matching over 7 bases. The length of the CDR3 is 19 residues. The germline CDR1 and CDR2 sequences are ENHRY and SYGVKD. The V segment lost 3 bases and the J segment 4 bases; nucleotides outside the gene matches: 18. The CDR3 loop reads CAISDPSGGTDRGGNTIYF. CDR3 sequence (DNA): TGTGCCATCAGTGATCCGTCCGGAGGGACAGATAGAGGAGGAAACACCATATATTTT.

The V gene is TRBV18, the J gene TRBJ2-1; possibly TRBD1 for D (5 bases). Germline lookup yields CDR1 KGHSH and CDR2 LQKENI. Trimming shortened V by 1 base and J by 2 bases, and 12 bases separated the two germline ends. CDR3 size: 16 residues. The CDR3 sequence: CASSPLDNRPYNEQFF. In DNA, the CDR3 is TGTGCCAGCTCACCACTGGACAACCGACCCTACAATGAGCAGTTCTTC. Supplemented by reference TRBV18 and TRBJ2-1, the full variable domain reads NAGVMQNPRHLVRRRGQEARLRCSPMKGHSHVYWYRQLPEEGLKFMVYLQKENIIDESGMPKERFSAEFPKEGPSILRIQQVVRGDSAAYFCASSPLDNRPYNEQFFGPGTRLTVL.

The rearrangement uses TRBV9 and TRBJ1-1; unclear D gene. V lost 4 bases and J 5 bases, leaving 12 bases between the germline ends. The CDR3 is 13 amino acids. Per germline, CDR1 SGDLS and CDR2 YYNGEE. CDR3 in amino acids: CASSLNSVTEAFF. In DNA, the CDR3 is TGTGCCAGCAGCTTAAATTCGGTTACTGAAGCTTTCTTT.

The rearrangement links TRBV7-9 to TRBJ2-3; 9 bases align to TRBD2. The germline V gene has CDR1 SEHNR and CDR2 FQNEAQ (reference sequence). V lost 6 bases to trimming and J lost 3 bases; unmatched junction nucleotides: 10. The CDR3 contains 16 residues. The CDR3 DNA reads TGTGCCAGCAGTCCTCAAAGCGGGGGGCCTACAGATACGCAGTATTTT. This encodes CASSPQSGGPTDTQYF.

The chain links TRBV30 to TRBJ1-6; 11 bases fit TRBD1. CDR1 and CDR2 from the germline V gene are GTSNPN and SVGIG (reference sequence). The junction had 10 bases not matched to a gene; V was cut back by 5 bases and J by 10 bases. This CDR3 has 15 amino acids. CDR3 nucleotides: TGTGCCTGGGTTCCCGGGACAGGGGGACGGTCACCCCTCCACTTT. Translation: CAWVPGTGGRSPLHF.

The genes are TRBV4-3 and TRBJ2-5; 7 bases agree with TRBD2. The V segment lost 3 bases and the J segment 3 bases; nucleotides outside the gene matches: 7. Germline CDR1 LGHNA, CDR2 YSLEER. The CDR3 is 15 amino acids. This CDR3 reads CASSQSLRGEETQYF. CDR3 bases: TGCGCCAGCAGCCAGTCGTTACGGGGGGAAGAGACCCAGTACTTC.

This chain uses TRBV20-1 with TRBJ2-4; D gene unclear. CDR1 is DFQATT and CDR2 is SNEGSKA in the germline V gene (reference sequence). V lost 3 bases and J 2 bases, leaving 8 bases between the germline ends. The CDR3 is 13 amino acids. The CDR3 spells CSASSTSKNIQYF. The DNA for the CDR3 is TGCAGTGCTAGTAGCACCTCCAAAAACATTCAGTACTTC.

J is TRBJ2-3 and V is TRBV12-5, with D possibly being TRBD2 (6 bases). The V and J ends lost 4 bases and 2 bases respectively, with 10 bases between them. This CDR3 contains 14 residues. CDR1 and CDR2 (germline): LGHNT, FRNRAP. In DNA, the CDR3 is TGTGCTAGTGGTTCGGGGGACCACACAGATACGCAGTATTTT. Its protein product is CASGSGDHTDTQYF.

The count of this clone is one. This chain links TRBV6-2 or TRBV6-3 with TRBJ2-7; D perhaps matches TRBD1 (6 bases). Trimming pared 5 bases from V and 9 bases from J, leaving 11 bases between. Per germline, CDR1 MNHEY and CDR2 SVGEGT. The CDR3 sequence is 11 residues long. The CDR3 protein is CASSDGQWQYF. The CDR3 region has the DNA TGTGCCAGCAGTGACGGACAGTGGCAGTACTTC.

The V and J genes are TRBV9 and TRBJ2-1; 10 nucleotides align to TRBD1. CDR3 length: 17 residues. V trimming: 2 bases; J trimming: 8 bases; junction bases outside the gene matches: 13. Germline V lookup: CDR1 SGDLS, CDR2 YYNGEE. The CDR3 sequence: CASSVRDPGQGNDEQFF. CDR3 nucleotides: TGTGCCAGCAGCGTCCGCGACCCGGGACAGGGGAATGATGAGCAGTTCTTC.

This clone is a singleton in its sample. This chain connects TRBV6-5 to TRBJ2-5; TRBD1 might be the D (6 bases). V was trimmed by 6 bases and J by 5 bases, leaving 19 bases between them. Germline V gene sequence: CDR1 MNHEY, CDR2 SVGAGI. The CDR3 spans 15 residues. CDR3 DNA: TGTGCCAGCAGACTTGGACAGTTGGGTGGTGAGACCCAGTACTTC. Translated: CASRLGQLGGETQYF.

The V call is TRBV7-2, the J call TRBJ2-1, with 14 bases aligning to TRBD2. Germline V gene data show CDR1 as SGHTA and CDR2 as FQGNSA. The CDR3 runs to 15 residues. V lost 4 bases, J lost 9 bases, and 5 bases stayed unmatched. As DNA, the CDR3 is TGTGCCAGCAGCTCGACTAGCGGGGGGGCCCTTGAGCAGTTCTTC. Protein sequence: CASSSTSGGALEQFF.

The V call is TRBV9, the J call TRBJ1-2, with D unresolved. Germline lookup yields CDR1 SGDLS and CDR2 YYNGEE. Trimming cost V 0 bases and J 12 bases, with 18 bases left between them. The CDR3 contains 14 residues. CDR3 loop: CASSVGGFNSRHTF. The DNA of the CDR3 is TGTGCCAGCAGCGTAGGTGGATTTAACAGCCGTCACACCTTC.

CDR3 protein: CASIQDLPSYNEQFF. DNA of the CDR3: TGTGCCAGCATCCAGGACTTACCATCCTACAATGAGCAGTTCTTC. The rearrangement joins TRBV2 to TRBJ2-1; D is perhaps TRBD2 (5 bases). Trimming took off 7 bases at V and 1 base at J, with 14 bases between the two ends. CDR1 is SNHLY, CDR2 FYNNEI, per germline. The CDR3 loop spans 15 amino acids.

This clone was found a few times. The V gene is TRBV3-1 (or the pseudogene TRBV3-2), the J gene TRBJ1-2; TRBD1 might be the D (6 bases). V was cut by 4 bases and J by 3 bases, with 12 bases left in between. The CDR3 is 14 residues long. The germline gives CDR1 LGHDT, CDR2 YNNKEL (reference sequence). This chain's CDR3 is CASSRLGHDYGYTF. The CDR3, as DNA: TGTGCCAGCAGCCGCCTGGGACATGACTATGGCTACACCTTC.

V usage is TRBV5-1 and J usage is TRBJ2-1, with 9 bases fitting TRBD2. Germline V gives CDR1 SGHRS, CDR2 YFSETQ. The V and J ends lost 4 bases and 8 bases, in that order; junction bases with no gene match: 13. The CDR3 is 16 residues long. The CDR3 sequence is CASSPRPGLAGDEQFF. DNA of the CDR3: TGCGCCAGCAGCCCACGCCCGGGACTAGCTGGCGATGAGCAGTTCTTC.

This chain links TRBV3-1 (or the pseudogene TRBV3-2) with TRBJ2-7, with 9 bases aligning to TRBD1. J lost 5 bases, V lost 5 bases, and 7 bases had no gene match. The CDR3 totals 14 residues. Germline lookup yields CDR1 LGHDT and CDR2 YNNKEL (reference sequence). The CDR3 DNA reads as TGTGCCAGCAGCGCGGGACAGGGTAGGAACGAGCAGTACTTC. Protein product: CASSAGQGRNEQYF.

The chain employs TRBV3-1 (or the pseudogene TRBV3-2) and TRBJ1-2; D is unresolved. V lost 0 bases and J lost 2, with 10 bases in between. Germline V gene lookup returns CDR1 LGHDT and CDR2 YNNKEL (reference sequence). This CDR3 is 15 amino acids long. The CDR3 sequence: CASSQDLGGNYGYTF. The CDR3 nucleotides read TGTGCCAGCAGCCAAGATCTGGGCGGGAACTATGGCTACACCTTC.

The chain is built from TRBV30 and TRBJ2-3, with 8 bases identical to TRBD2. The V gene end was trimmed by 2 bases and the J gene end by 3 bases; junction bases not matched to a gene: 7. CDR1 is GTSNPN and CDR2 is SVGIG in the germline V gene (reference sequence). The CDR3 runs to 15 residues. CDR3 nucleotide sequence: TGTGCCTGGAGTACATCACGGGGGGGGACAGATACGCAGTATTTT. It is translated as CAWSTSRGGTDTQYF.

The rearrangement uses TRBV6-2 or TRBV6-3 and TRBJ2-3; no firm D call. The CDR3 runs to 11 residues. Germline assignment: CDR1 MNHEY and CDR2 SVGEGT. Trimming stripped 4 bases from V and 6 bases from J, with 5 bases between. The CDR3 spells CASSLADTQYF. CDR3 nucleotide sequence: TGTGCCAGCAGTTTGGCCGATACGCAGTATTTT.